The sequence of this T cell receptor (beta chain) was determined in a study of shared clonotypes between healthy human individuals. Findings of the study overall: Only blood was sampled; tissue repertoires likely differ.

The table came from immunoSEQ multiplex PCR; TCRdb's copy has only in-frame clones and leaves some out. The profile shows 650,000 to 800,000 clones, about 92% of them singletons. About this clone: Its antigen is undetermined.

Only CD45RO-negative cells positively selected for CCR7 counted as naive CD8 cells, so terminally differentiated effector memory CD45RA+ cells were excluded. Material: naive CD8+ T cells sorted from blood. The TCR originated in a man aged 25 to 45 in good health.

As DNA, the CDR3 is TGTGCCAGCAGCGACACCGGGACAGGCTACACAGATACGCAGTATTTT. Translating it yields CASSDTGTGYTDTQYF. The chain carries TRBV5-6 and TRBJ2-3; 8 positions match TRBD1. The V gene end was trimmed by 4 bases and the J gene end by 2 bases; junction bases not matched to a gene: 9. Germline lookup yields CDR1 SGHDT and CDR2 YYEEEE. The CDR3 contains 16 residues.